Described below is a single TCR beta chain sequence and its context. The target antigen is unknown. The CDR3 loop spans 15 amino acids. Trimming took 1 base from V and 3 from J, leaving 11 bases between them. From germline, CDR1 is LNHNV and CDR2 YYDKDF (reference sequence). This sample is drawn from a study of T cell responses to AZD1222 COVID-19 vaccine. Generated by immunoSEQ multiplex PCR, the TCRdb table keeps only in-frame clones and is missing some. The sample records about 160,000 clones, approximately 91% being singletons. Notes on the study in general: Repertoire collection took place solely once the T cell response had peaked. Donors in the cohort were predominantly white British and more often female, and clonal diversity was possibly underestimated. It was only 6 or 7 AZD1222 recipients who were seropositive at baseline.

Researchers grouped second doses given at about 4 or about 12 weeks into one pool. The genes are TRBV15 and TRBJ2-3, with D unclear. The sample consisted of peripheral blood, taken 28 days after the second AZD1222 dose. The sequence was obtained from an adult who received the AZD1222 COVID-19 vaccine. For the CDR3, the DNA is TGTGCCACCAGCAGAGTTACGGCCTCAACAGATACGCAGTATTTT. Residues: CATSRVTASTDTQYF.